This T cell receptor beta chain was found in a study of tumor-infiltrating lymphocytes in primary liver carcinoma (dated by TCRdb to 2017 to 2019). Broadly, across the study: Of the five patients (three men and two women, aged 30 to 69 years), four had hepatocellular carcinoma and one had combined HCC and intrahepatic cholangiocarcinoma. Technical replicate repertoires showed high reproducibility, with mean shared-clone rates around 0.9 and correlation coefficients above 0.95. For each liver tumor, the study sampled five regions along with adjacent normal tissue and blood, and applied TCRbeta repertoire sequencing, expression microarrays and whole-exome sequencing. To link TCRbeta repertoire diversity with the local molecular phenotype, the roughly 23 tumor region samples were profiled using Agilent mRNA microarrays. The five patients had tumors staged T1-T3 N0M0, with maximum diameters ranging from about 4 to 11 cm. TCRbeta repertoire sequencing covered 35 specimens from 5 patients: about 25 tumor regions, 5 adjacent noncancerous liver tissues and 5 peripheral blood samples. Samples yielded roughly 3.5 to 8 million productive TCRbeta reads; read depth did not differ significantly between tissue types.

Study-level results and caveats: The study included only five patients, and the authors note findings should be validated in a larger study. Only the TCR beta chain was sequenced, which likely underestimates true repertoire diversity because unpaired alpha chains were not captured. Bulk unsorted samples precluded comparing CD4+ and CD8+ T cell repertoires. The top 250 clones made up a significantly larger repertoire fraction in tumors than in blood (p = 0.039). Only about 8-24% of top clones were present in all five regions of a tumor, suggesting spatial heterogeneity of tumor-infiltrating T cells. Pairs of tumor regions showed greater repertoire overlap (mean around 36%) than tumor-adjacent pairs (roughly 17%) or tumor-blood pairs (roughly 15%), which is consistent with antigen-driven expansion.

Of note for this clonotype: The specificity of this receptor is unknown. At one end the junction does not follow the germline gene, possibly because of a read error.

Without any cell sorting, total RNA and DNA were extracted together from around 20-30 mg of bulk tissue using the AllPrep DNA/RNA mini kit. Between November 2015 and early 2016, roughly five patients in China with histopathologically diagnosed primary liver carcinoma had surgical resection. At the time of sampling, the patients had chronic HBV infection and had not received any treatment. Each tumor was sampled at five spatially separated regions: the superior, inferior, left-lateral and right-lateral poles and the tumor centre. Histology showed that every tumor sample contained more than 80% viable tumor cells. Pieces of fresh tumor and adjacent tissue were cut in half, with one half kept in RNAlater at -80 degrees C and the other half sent for histology. Starting from approximately 0.5 ug total RNA, TCRbeta-specific cDNA was produced by reverse transcription with a constant-region primer and ProtoScript II reverse transcriptase. Three nested multiplex PCR rounds, following a slightly modified ARM-PCR procedure, were used to build the TCRbeta libraries. The first two PCR rounds used multiplex TRBV1-TRBV30 forward primers with a Cbeta reverse primer, each for about 10 cycles. A final 25-cycle PCR with Deep VentR polymerase added sample barcodes and Illumina adapters. Before sequencing, amplicons of 200-500 bp were gel-purified using a QIAquick gel extraction kit. TCRbeta amplicons were sequenced on an Illumina HiSeq 2500 with 250-bp paired-end reads. In the original analysis: To recover full CDR3 sequences, reads were quality-trimmed using Trimmomatic v0.33 and paired reads were then merged using FLASH v1.2.11. MiGEC v1.2.1b assigned V, D and J germline segments to the rearranged TCRbeta sequences. Clonotype statistics, along with Shannon-Wiener diversity indices, were calculated using VDJtools v1.0.0. Except for diversity analysis, only each sample's 250 most abundant clonotypes were used in subsequent analyses to reduce sampling bias. TCRdb redid the processing of the public reads, applying fastp at Q25 and MiXCR, and retained in-frame beta chains. Each CDR3 protein appears once, grouped with its most common genes and DNA. These V and J calls derive from TCRdb rather than the authors' analysis. This sample holds 40,000 to 60,000 distinct CDR3 sequences; over 65% were observed only once. Of the sample, 25% to 30% falls within the top ten clones.

The CDR3 holds 13 amino acids from the cysteine to the phenylalanine. The CDR3 DNA has 39 bases and is translated from base 1. The V and J segments used are TRBV12-3 or TRBV12-4 and TRBJ2-3; the D gene remains uncertain. This clonotype was sampled from a man in his forties with primary liver carcinoma and hepatitis B virus infection. Sequencing was carried out using liver tumor tissue from sampling region 5. Taken with the paper, the label for cell subset or site translates to: tumor region T5, tumor centre. DNA sequence: TGTGTCAGCAGTTTCCCCTCCACAGATACGAAGTATTTT. It encodes CVSSFPSTDTKYF.